Each of the 23 T cell receptor beta chains below was sequenced from the same sample in a study of control samples from healthy donors and cancer patients. The repertoire was sequenced with immunoSEQ multiplex PCR; TCRdb's copy has only in-frame clones and lacks some. The table has 69,000 or so clones, approximately 94% seen once. Source material: blood. The origin of the receptors is a woman aged 25 to 39 in good health.

This rearrangement joins TRBV6-5 to TRBJ2-7, with 9 positions matching TRBD1. The V and J ends lost 10 bases and 4 bases, in that order; junction bases with no gene match: 8. CDR3 length: 13 amino acids. Per germline, CDR1 MNHEY and CDR2 SVGAGI. The CDR3 protein is CATWTGAIYEQYF. Written as DNA, the CDR3 is TGTGCCACCTGGACAGGGGCTATATACGAGCAGTACTTC.

The chain employs TRBV5-1 and TRBJ1-1; D not resolved. Germline CDR1 SGHRS, CDR2 YFSETQ. This CDR3 contains 17 residues. Trimming took 0 bases from V and 0 from J, leaving 15 bases between them. The CDR3 bases are TGCGCCAGCAGCTTGGAGGCCTCGTCTTCCATGAACACTGAAGCTTTCTTT. Its protein product is CASSLEASSSMNTEAFF.

The V gene is TRBV3-1 (or the pseudogene TRBV3-2), the J gene TRBJ2-7, with a weak D call TRBD1 (6 bases). The germline CDR1 and CDR2 sequences are LGHDT and YNNKEL (reference sequence). The CDR3 totals 16 residues. Trimming pared 2 bases from V and 6 bases from J, leaving 20 bases between. The DNA of the CDR3 is TGTGCCAGCAGCCAATTGCCCCGACTCCCAGGGGCCGAGCAGTACTTC. As protein: CASSQLPRLPGAEQYF.

This chain connects TRBV7-3 to TRBJ2-3; 10 bases line up with TRBD1. Germline-derived CDR1 and CDR2 are SGHTA and FQGTGA. This CDR3 spans 15 amino acids. The V gene end was trimmed by 5 bases and the J gene end by 6 bases; junction bases not matched to a gene: 8. The CDR3 bases are TGTGCCAGCAGCCGTGCGGGACAGGGGACGGATACGCAGTATTTT. Translating it yields CASSRAGQGTDTQYF.

This rearrangement joins TRBV6-5 to TRBJ1-1; D call uncertain. CDR3 length: 15 amino acids. The V and J ends lost 4 bases and 1 base respectively, with 13 bases between them. Germline V lookup: CDR1 MNHEY, CDR2 SVGAGI. This chain's CDR3 is CASSFWVEGNTEAFF. The CDR3 nucleotides read TGTGCCAGCAGTTTCTGGGTAGAGGGGAACACTGAAGCTTTCTTT.

The chain joins TRBV2 to TRBJ2-7, with TRBD2 as a possible D gene (6 bases). The CDR3 loop spans 13 amino acids. CDR1 and CDR2 (germline): SNHLY, FYNNEI. V gave up 8 bases and J gave up 3 bases, with 14 bases separating them. CDR3 DNA sequence: TGTGCCAGCCTTCAGGGAGGAAGCTACGAGCAGTACGTC. Its protein is CASLQGGSYEQYV.

The chain has TRBV5-1 and TRBJ1-6; 7 bases fit TRBD1. This CDR3 spans 15 amino acids. Germline lookup yields CDR1 SGHRS and CDR2 YFSETQ. J gave up 9 bases and V 4 bases, and 10 bases lay outside the gene matches. The CDR3 here is CASSPEAGGSSPLHF. DNA for the CDR3: TGCGCCAGCAGCCCCGAGGCAGGGGGTTCTTCACCCCTCCACTTT.

This sequence joins TRBV30 and TRBJ1-4; D remains unclear. Germline values: CDR1 GTSNPN, CDR2 SVGIG (reference sequence). V lost 4 bases and J lost 14, with 17 bases in between. The CDR3 totals 12 residues. The chain's CDR3 is CAWKGRMGQLFF. The CDR3 nucleotides read TGTGCCTGGAAGGGCAGAATGGGTCAGCTGTTTTTT.

The V and J genes are TRBV23-1 and TRBJ2-5; 8 bases align to TRBD2. TRBV23-1 has ORF status, its function being uncertain. This CDR3 spans 16 amino acids. J gave up 5 bases and V 0 bases, and 8 bases lay outside the gene matches. The CDR3 sequence is CASSQSPPAGEETQYF. DNA of the CDR3: TGCGCCAGCAGTCAATCGCCGCCAGCGGGGGAGGAGACCCAGTACTTC.

V usage is TRBV4-1 and J usage is TRBJ2-4, with 8 bases lining up with TRBD1. This CDR3 has 18 residues. Germline CDR1 MGHRA, CDR2 YSYEKL. The trim removed 4 bases at V and 0 bases at J, leaving 11 bases unmatched. CDR3 DNA sequence: TGCGCCAGCAGCCCTCTATTTGGACAGGGTATAGCCAAAAACATTCAGTACTTC. Its protein product is CASSPLFGQGIAKNIQYF.

The chain links TRBV7-9 to TRBJ1-3; no firm D call. The CDR3 totals 15 residues. Germline values: CDR1 SEHNR, CDR2 FQNEAQ (reference sequence). Trimming removed 5 bases from V and 0 bases from J, with 11 bases in between. CDR3 region: CASSPVGSSGNTIYF. The CDR3 DNA reads as TGTGCCAGCAGCCCCGTTGGGTCCTCTGGAAACACCATATATTTT.

The chain uses TRBV14 and TRBJ2-2; D is uncertain. Per the germline V gene, CDR1 is SGHDN and CDR2 is FVKESK. The CDR3 runs 14 residues. Trimming cost V 4 bases and J 4 bases, with 10 bases left between them. The CDR3 nucleotides read TGTGCCAGCAGCCCCACAGCAGTCACCGGGGAGCTGTTTTTT. It is translated as CASSPTAVTGELFF.

This clone has a handful of counts. V is TRBV27 and J is TRBJ1-2; TRBD1 is a possible D gene (5 bases). The CDR3 consists of 15 residues. The V gene's germline CDR1 is MNHEY and CDR2 SMNVEV (reference sequence). V was pared by 7 bases and J by 4 bases, with 19 bases between. The CDR3 spells CASTPRGGLLYGYTF. For the CDR3, the DNA is TGTGCCAGCACCCCCCGCGGGGGGTTACTCTATGGCTACACCTTC.

The chain employs TRBV5-1 and TRBJ2-1, with 10 bases matching TRBD2. Germline-derived CDR1 and CDR2 are SGHRS and YFSETQ. Unmatched junction bases numbered 5, after V lost 0 bases and J lost 8 bases. This CDR3 region has 15 residues. CDR3 nucleotides: TGCGCCAGCAGCTTGGTGGTAGCGGGGGGTCATGAGCAGTTCTTC. Translation gives CASSLVVAGGHEQFF.

The rearrangement uses TRBV21-1 and TRBJ1-6; the table gives TRBD1 as D, unverified against the DNA. TRBV21-1 is labeled a pseudogene. This CDR3 comprises 14 residues. The CDR3 DNA reads as TGTGCCAGCAAGCCGACAGGGGGTAATTCACCCCTCCACTTT. Protein product: CASKPTGGNSPLHF.

V and J are TRBV28 and TRBJ1-2; D possibly corresponds to TRBD1 (6 bases). The germline V gene encodes CDR1 MDHEN and CDR2 SYDVKM. V shed 6 bases and J shed 5 bases, with 19 bases lying between them. The CDR3 sequence is 15 residues long. In DNA form, the CDR3 reads TGTGCCAGCAGGGGCCCGGACAGTCAATCTTATGGCTACACCTTC. Its translation is CASRGPDSQSYGYTF.

The rearrangement joins TRBV5-1 to TRBJ1-1, with TRBD1 as a possible D gene (5 bases). Germline V CDR1 and CDR2: SGHRS, YFSETQ. Between the trimmed V and J ends, which lost 3 bases and 5 bases, there was a span of 11 bases. The CDR3 contains 13 residues. CDR3 loop: CASSYGPGTEAFF. CDR3 DNA: TGCGCCAGCAGCTACGGCCCAGGGACTGAAGCTTTCTTT.

To note about this clone: At one end the junction does not follow the germline gene, possibly because of a read error. V is TRBV27 and J is TRBJ1-3; D is unresolved. CDR1 and CDR2 (germline): MNHEY, SMNVEV (reference sequence). The CDR3 is 11 residues long. The CDR3 DNA sequence: TGTGCCAGCAGTTTAGCGACTTCCCAGGATTTT. Translated: CASSLATSQDF.

The chain couples TRBV6-5 to TRBJ2-1; no reliable D call. V was shortened by 6 bases and J by 7 bases, with 13 bases between the two germline ends. CDR3 length equals 13 residues. CDR1 and CDR2 from the germline V gene are MNHEY and SVGAGI. CDR3 loop: CASSLLDDNEQFF. CDR3 in DNA: TGTGCCAGCAGCTTACTCGATGATAATGAGCAGTTCTTC.

The chain couples TRBV6-2 or TRBV6-3 to TRBJ1-5; D gene unclear. Per the germline V gene, CDR1 is MNHEY and CDR2 is SVGEGT. V was shortened by 4 bases and J by 0 bases, with 13 bases between the two germline ends. This CDR3 is built from 16 residues. The CDR3 region has the DNA TGTGCCAGCAGTTCGGTCTATAGGTTTAGCAATCAGCCCCAGCATTTT. It codes for CASSSVYRFSNQPQHF.

This rearrangement joins TRBV7-9 to TRBJ2-7, with 7 bases fitting TRBD1. CDR3 length equals 14 residues. V gave up 5 bases and J gave up 2 bases; unmatched junction bases: 6. Germline CDR1 reads SEHNR; CDR2 reads FQNEAQ (reference sequence). CDR3 coding DNA: TGTGCCAGCAGCGCCTGGGACAGACCCTACGAGCAGTACGTC. As protein: CASSAWDRPYEQYV.

The chain combines TRBV27 with TRBJ2-1; 9 nucleotides match TRBD2. After removal of 9 bases from V and 2 bases from J, the junction contained 5 bases not matched to a gene. The germline V gene encodes CDR1 MNHEY and CDR2 SMNVEV (reference sequence). The CDR3 totals 14 residues. For the CDR3, the DNA is TGTGCCAGTCGCTCTAGCGGGGCCTACAATGAGCAGTTCTTC. Encoded protein: CASRSSGAYNEQFF.

This rearrangement joins TRBV3-1 (or the pseudogene TRBV3-2) to TRBJ1-3; no firm D call. The CDR3 contains 12 residues. Germline values: CDR1 LGHDT, CDR2 YNNKEL (reference sequence). V lost 2 bases to trimming and J lost 3 bases, with 2 bases between them. The DNA for the CDR3 is TGTGCCAGCAGCCAATTTGGAAACACCATATATTTT. Translating it yields CASSQFGNTIYF.